This TCR beta chain was found in a study of early T cells in non-severe SARS-CoV-2 infection. Study-level information: Sequencing targeted bulk RNA from unsorted whole blood, leaving chains unpaired.

CDR3 size: 18 residues. The ends were cut back, 2 bases at V and 1 base at J, with 15 bases in the middle. CDR1 MNHEY and CDR2 SVGAGI come from the germline V gene. This clonotype was counted only a few times. Unique molecular identifiers (one per individual cDNA molecule) were attached. TCRdb re-called the 5' RACE reads through MiXCR, storing one row per CDR3 protein. The sample shows roughly 120,000 distinct CDR3 sequences, 15% of them seen only once. The material sequenced was whole blood. The chain joins TRBV6-5 to TRBJ1-6; possible D gene TRBD1, 6 bases. This sequence was found in an adult who was a healthcare worker with PCR-confirmed SARS-CoV-2 infection or an uninfected control (not recorded which). CDR3 nucleotides: TGTGCCAGCAGTTACACCGGGGGCGCGGGTTCCTATAATTCACCCCTCCACTTT. It translates to CASSYTGGAGSYNSPLHF.